This T cell receptor beta chain originates from a study of OX40 agonist ivuxolimab in advanced cancers. Study outcomes and limitations: The CD4+ and CD8+ T cells in the blood had expanded clonally by week 6 at 0.1 to 3.0 mg/kg. Low normalized T-cell clonal expansion was additionally recorded for some nonresponders. People who partly responded at 0.1-3.0 mg/kg had some of the least clonal expansion seen.

Turning to this clone: As yet, its antigen is unknown.

The timepoints at which blood was sampled were baseline, cycle 4 day 1, and cycle 7 day 1. The repertoire was sequenced with immunoSEQ multiplex PCR; TCRdb's copy has only in-frame clones and lacks some. This repertoire shows more than 70,000 clones, approximately 90% found once; its top ten account for approximately 3%. Sequenced here: CD4+ or CD8+ T cells sorted from blood, sampled in a trial of the OX40 agonist ivuxolimab. This receptor was taken from an adult with an advanced solid tumor such as melanoma, head and neck, liver or kidney cancer.

CDR3 DNA sequence: TGCATTAGTAAGGGGTTCTATGGCTACACCTTC. It codes for CISKGFYGYTF. This sequence joins TRBV20-1 and TRBJ1-2; the D gene is possibly TRBD1 (5 bases). The germline gives CDR1 DFQATT, CDR2 SNEGSKA (reference sequence). This CDR3 spans 11 amino acids.